This TCR beta chain was identified in a study of T cell therapy after organ transplantation. For the study at large: Two of the ten patients were classed as nonresponders. Study-wide results and limits: Both transferred clonotypes and endogenous ones absent from products apparently reconstituted.

This clone was picked up a small number of times. Its antigen remains unidentified. Described time point: 20-29 weeks after completion of therapy. These patients had received solid-organ transplants and had drug-resistant or recurrent cytomegalovirus. CDR1 and CDR2 (germline): LGHNA, YNFKEQ. The CDR3 spans 15 residues. The J segment lost 4 bases and the V segment lost 5 bases, leaving 7 bases of the junction unmatched. TCRdb's table, derived via immunoSEQ multiplex PCR, lists solely in-frame clones and lacks some. Of about 20,000 clones in the sample, around 84% were seen once. The specimen was CD8+ T cells from blood, collected after autologous CMV-specific T cell therapy. This clonotype originated in a human patient who had received a solid organ transplant and had CMV disease. Among the T cells, some may be from the graft donor. The chain combines TRBV4-2 with TRBJ2-5; 10 bases fit TRBD1. The chain's CDR3 is CASSTSRTGGETQYF. CDR3 nucleotides: TGTGCCAGCAGCACATCTCGGACAGGGGGAGAGACCCAGTACTTC.